The rows below give T cell receptor beta chains drawn from one sample of a study of cytomegalovirus exposure and HLA in healthy donors. Profiling relied on immunoSEQ multiplex PCR, and the TCRdb table lists in-frame clones only, not all of them. The table records roughly 200,000 clones, 9.5% of them present only once. Sequencing was done on a sample of PBMCs. All receptors come from a woman aged 25 to 39 in good health and CMV-seropositive. Both conserved end residues are part of each CDR3.

V: TRBV9
J: TRBJ2-3
CDR3: CASSGAITDTQYF

V: TRBV15
J: TRBJ2-3
CDR3: CATSNPIRDTQYF

V: TRBV11-2
J: TRBJ1-1
CDR3: CASSEDRITEAFF

V: TRBV30
J: TRBJ2-3
CDR3: CAWGHSADTQYF

V: TRBV7-2
J: TRBJ2-5
CDR3: CASSSVRETQYF

V: TRBV25-1
J: TRBJ1-2
CDR3: CASSAGGSWGYTF

V: TRBV20-1
J: TRBJ1-1
CDR3: CSAPQQGVAFF

V: TRBV13
J: TRBJ2-3
CDR3: CASPSSLAGGDTQYF

V: TRBV15
J: TRBJ1-4
CDR3: CATSEVEKLFF

V: TRBV9
J: TRBJ1-4
CDR3: CASSPRDRVSTDEKLFF